A selection of T cell receptor beta chains follows, all from one sample in a study of response to subunit inactivated influenza vaccine. TCRdb independently ran MiXCR on the RT-PCR reads; one entry per CDR3 protein. This sample yields about 580,000 distinct CDR3 sequences, of which 14% are seen a single time; over 8.5% belongs to the top ten. The sequencing here drew on PBMCs from blood, taken roughly 12 days after vaccination. These receptors came from a man aged 50 or older who received an inactivated influenza vaccine. Both conserved end residues are part of each CDR3. The D gene is left open where the match is weak. The size entry is marked missing in some rows and otherwise reads once, few, many or a size class.

clone_size | j_call | d_call | v_call | cdr3_nt | cdr3_aa
few | TRBJ1-1 | NA | TRBV5-1 | TGCGCCAGCAGCGCACTCGGGCAGATTGAAGCTTTCTTT | CASSALGQIEAFF
few | TRBJ2-5 | NA | TRBV4-1 | TGCGCCAGCAGCCAAGATCTCGATAGCGACGACCAAGAGACCCAGTACTTC | CASSQDLDSDDQETQYF
few | TRBJ1-1 | NA | TRBV6-2/TRBV6-3 | TGTGCCAGCAGTTACTCGATCTGGGGAATTACGAACACTGAAGCTTTCTTT | CASSYSIWGITNTEAFF
NA | TRBJ2-3 | TRBD2 | TRBV7-9 | TGTGCCAGCAGCTTATTGAGGACTAGCGGCACAGATACGCAGTATTTT | CASSLLRTSGTDTQYF
few | TRBJ2-7 | NA | TRBV5-5 | TGTGCCAGCAGCTTGGGGGACTGGGCCCCCTACGAGCAGTACTTC | CASSLGDWAPYEQYF
many | TRBJ2-4 | NA | TRBV24-1 | TGTGCCACCAGTGATTCGGGGAACATTCAGTACTTC | CATSDSGNIQYF
NA | TRBJ2-5 | TRBD2 | TRBV20-1 | TGCAGTGCTAGATTAACCCGACTAGCGGGGAGGTTAGAGACCCAGTACTTC | CSARLTRLAGRLETQYF
few | TRBJ2-5 | NA | TRBV28 | TGTGCCAGCAGTTACATCGGGGGCGCGGAAGAGACCCAGTACTTC | CASSYIGGAEETQYF
few | TRBJ2-7 | TRBD1 | TRBV10-3 | TGTGCCATCCGGATCGGACAGGGGAAGTCCTACGAGCAGTACTTC | CAIRIGQGKSYEQYF
NA | TRBJ2-7 | NA | TRBV5-1 | TGCGCCAGCAGCTCGGGCGGGGTGGACGAGCAGTACTTC | CASSSGGVDEQYF
NA | TRBJ2-5 | NA | TRBV24-1 | TGTGCCACCAGTCGCGGGACGACCCAGTACTTC | CATSRGTTQYF